The 7 T cell receptor beta chains below come from one sample, sequenced in a study of regulatory T cells in long-lasting Graves disease. Time point of the sample: newly diagnosed GD, antithyroid drugs for less than 3 months. RNA from PBMCs was the source of the TCR library. Building the TCR beta libraries relied on iRepertoire HTBI primers, and CDR3 regions underwent Arm-PCR. TCRdb ran MiXCR on the multiplex PCR reads and lists one entry per CDR3 protein. Among about 520,000 distinct CDR3 sequences listed, 12% were seen once. These data were also reused for a study on T cells in Graves' hyperthyroidism and ophthalmopathy.

The sample was peripheral blood mononuclear cells (PBMCs), taken at new diagnosis, from a patient treated with antithyroid drugs. All receptors derive from a woman aged 30 to 39 with Graves disease.

In its sample, this clonotype was seen many times. The rearrangement links TRBV18 to TRBJ2-3, with TRBD2 identical over 7 bases. This CDR3 spans 13 amino acids. Germline V gives CDR1 KGHSH, CDR2 LQKENI. V shed 3 bases and J 10 bases; nucleotides not matched to a gene: 7. CDR3 DNA: TGTGCCAGCTCACCTAACGGACTAGAGGCGCAGTATTTT. Translated: CASSPNGLEAQYF.

This clonotype was picked up many times. V usage is TRBV12-3 or TRBV12-4 and J usage is TRBJ2-7; D gene uncertain. V was shortened by 1 base and J by 2 bases, with 6 bases between the two germline ends. The CDR3 covers 13 residues. CDR3 sequence: CASSLVRTYEQYF. The DNA for the CDR3 is TGTGCCAGCAGTTTAGTCCGAACCTACGAGCAGTACTTC.

This clonotype appeared many times. The CDR3 bases are TGTGCCAGCAGCGAAAATCGGAAGAACACTGAAGCTTTCTTT. This codes for CASSENRKNTEAFF. V is TRBV6-1 and J is TRBJ1-1, with no clear D. V lost 6 bases to trimming and J lost 1 base, with 12 bases between them. Per the germline V gene, CDR1 is MNHNS and CDR2 is SASEGT. The CDR3 sequence is 14 residues long.

This clonotype was seen many times. The chain joins TRBV10-3 to TRBJ1-6; D not resolved. Germline V gene lookup returns CDR1 ENHRY and CDR2 SYGVKD. Trimming took 3 bases from V and 7 from J, leaving 16 bases between them. CDR3 length: 16 amino acids. The CDR3 reads CAISDFWTDSNSPLHF. Here the CDR3 DNA reads TGTGCCATCAGTGATTTCTGGACGGATTCCAATTCACCCCTCCACTTT.

The table lists this clonotype with many counts. The rearrangement links TRBV18 to TRBJ1-4, with 9 bases identical to TRBD1. CDR3 length: 15 residues. Trimming removed 0 bases from V and 7 bases from J; junction bases left unmatched: 3. Germline V lookup: CDR1 KGHSH, CDR2 LQKENI. The CDR3 protein is CASSPPGQGGEKLFF. The CDR3, as DNA: TGTGCCAGCTCACCACCGGGACAGGGAGGTGAAAAACTGTTTTTT.

The rearrangement links TRBV29-1 to TRBJ2-7, with 8 bases matching TRBD1. Losses at the gene ends were 7 bases for V and 2 bases for J; bases not matched to a gene: 4. This CDR3 spans 12 amino acids. The V gene's germline CDR1 is SQVTM and CDR2 ANQGSEA. The CDR3 DNA is TGCAGCGCCGCGGACAGGGCCTACGAGCAGTACTTC. Its translation is CSAADRAYEQYF.

The rearrangement links TRBV20-1 to TRBJ2-3, with D perhaps matching TRBD2 (6 bases). CDR3 size: 15 residues. CDR1 is DFQATT and CDR2 is SNEGSKA in the germline V gene (reference sequence). Trimming took 5 bases from V and 0 from J, leaving 15 bases between them. The CDR3 reads CSAGVGGASTDTQYF. As DNA, the CDR3 is TGCAGTGCTGGGGTAGGAGGGGCTAGCACAGATACGCAGTATTTT.